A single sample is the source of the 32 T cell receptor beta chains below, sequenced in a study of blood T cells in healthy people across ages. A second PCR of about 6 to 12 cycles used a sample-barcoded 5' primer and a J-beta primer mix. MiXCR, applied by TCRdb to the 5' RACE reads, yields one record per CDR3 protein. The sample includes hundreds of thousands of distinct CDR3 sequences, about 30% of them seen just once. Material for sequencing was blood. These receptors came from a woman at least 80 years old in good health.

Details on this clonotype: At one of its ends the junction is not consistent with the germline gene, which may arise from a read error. CDR3 sequence reads: CASSYSGGRADAQYF. In nucleotides, the CDR3 is TGTGCCAGCAGCTATAGCGGGGGGAGAGCAGATGCGCAGTATTTT. The chain carries TRBV12-3 or TRBV12-4 and TRBJ2-3; TRBD2 agrees at 10 bases. The CDR3 runs to 15 residues.

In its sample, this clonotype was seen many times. The CDR3 DNA reads TGTGCCAGCAGCCCCCGTAGGCAGGGGCTTGGCTACACCTTC. It translates to CASSPRRQGLGYTF. This rearrangement joins TRBV7-2 to TRBJ1-2; D may be TRBD1 (6 bases). Germline lookup yields CDR1 SGHTA and CDR2 FQGNSA. The V and J ends lost 5 bases and 7 bases respectively, with 17 bases between them. The CDR3 runs 14 residues.

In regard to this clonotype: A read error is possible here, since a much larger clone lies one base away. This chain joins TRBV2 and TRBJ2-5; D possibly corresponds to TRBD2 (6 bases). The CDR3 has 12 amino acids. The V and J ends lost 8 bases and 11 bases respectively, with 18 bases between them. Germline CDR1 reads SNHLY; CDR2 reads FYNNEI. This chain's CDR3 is CASRWEANEQYF. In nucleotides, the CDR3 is TGTGCCAGCCGGTGGGAGGCCAATGAGCAGTACTTC.

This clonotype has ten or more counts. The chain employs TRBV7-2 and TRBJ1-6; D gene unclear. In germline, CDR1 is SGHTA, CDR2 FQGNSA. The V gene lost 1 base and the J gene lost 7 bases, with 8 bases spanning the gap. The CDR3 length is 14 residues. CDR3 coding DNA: TGTGCCAGCAGCTTAGTAGGGTCGAATTCACCCCTCCACTTT. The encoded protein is CASSLVGSNSPLHF.

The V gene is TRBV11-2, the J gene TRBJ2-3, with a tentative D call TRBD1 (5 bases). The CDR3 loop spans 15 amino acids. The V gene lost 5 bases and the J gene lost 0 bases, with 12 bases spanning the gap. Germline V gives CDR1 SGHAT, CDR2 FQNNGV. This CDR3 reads CASSPDSLSTDTQYF. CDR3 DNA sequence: TGTGCCAGCAGCCCCGACAGTTTGAGCACAGATACGCAGTATTTT.

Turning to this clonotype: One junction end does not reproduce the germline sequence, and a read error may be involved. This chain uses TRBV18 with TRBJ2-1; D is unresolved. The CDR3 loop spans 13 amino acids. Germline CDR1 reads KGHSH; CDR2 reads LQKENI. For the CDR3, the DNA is TGTGCCGGCTCACCATCGGCCCGCAATGAGCAGTTCTTC. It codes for CAGSPSARNEQFF.

The CDR3 DNA follows: TGTGCCAGCAGCTGCGGCCTCAGCACAGATACGCAGTATTTT. As protein: CASSCGLSTDTQYF. The V gene is TRBV12-3 or TRBV12-4, the J gene TRBJ2-3, with unresolved D. Trimming shortened V by 6 bases and J by 0 bases, and 10 bases separated the two germline ends. This CDR3 contains 14 residues.

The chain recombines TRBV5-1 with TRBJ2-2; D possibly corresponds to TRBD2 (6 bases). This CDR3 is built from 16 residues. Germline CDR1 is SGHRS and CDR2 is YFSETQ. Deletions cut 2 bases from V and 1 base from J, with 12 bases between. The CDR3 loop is CASSFRPAGNTGELFF. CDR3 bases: TGCGCCAGCAGCTTCCGTCCAGCGGGGAACACCGGGGAGCTGTTTTTT.

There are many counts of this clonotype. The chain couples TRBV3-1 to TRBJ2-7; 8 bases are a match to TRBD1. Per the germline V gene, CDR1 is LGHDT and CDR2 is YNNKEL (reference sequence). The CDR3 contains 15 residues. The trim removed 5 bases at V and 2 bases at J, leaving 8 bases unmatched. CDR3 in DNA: TGTGCCAGCAGCTACCCCGGGACAGGCGCCTACGAGCAGTACTTC. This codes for CASSYPGTGAYEQYF.

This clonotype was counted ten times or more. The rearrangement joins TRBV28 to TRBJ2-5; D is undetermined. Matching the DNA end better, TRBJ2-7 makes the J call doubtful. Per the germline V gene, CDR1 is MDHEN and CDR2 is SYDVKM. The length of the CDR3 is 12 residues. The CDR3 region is CASSLRRNEQYF. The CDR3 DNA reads TGTGCCAGCAGTCTACGAAGAAACGAGCAGTACTTC.

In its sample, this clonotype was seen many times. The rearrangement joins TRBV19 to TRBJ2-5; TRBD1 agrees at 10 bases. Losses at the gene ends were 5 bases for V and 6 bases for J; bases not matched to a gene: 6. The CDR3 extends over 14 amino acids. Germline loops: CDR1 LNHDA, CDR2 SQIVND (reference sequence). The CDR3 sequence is CASSSGQGLQTQYF. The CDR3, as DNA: TGTGCCAGTAGTTCGGGACAGGGGTTGCAGACCCAGTACTTC.

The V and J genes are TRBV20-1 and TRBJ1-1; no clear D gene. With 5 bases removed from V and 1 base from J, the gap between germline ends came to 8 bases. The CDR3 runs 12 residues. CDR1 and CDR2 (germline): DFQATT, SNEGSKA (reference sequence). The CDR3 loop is CSADIRNTEAFF. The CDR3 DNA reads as TGCAGTGCTGATATACGGAACACTGAAGCTTTCTTT.

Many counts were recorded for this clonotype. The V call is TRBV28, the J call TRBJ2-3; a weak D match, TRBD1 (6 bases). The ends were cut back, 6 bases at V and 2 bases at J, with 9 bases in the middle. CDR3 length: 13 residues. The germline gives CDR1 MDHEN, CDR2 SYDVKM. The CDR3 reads CASRTGATDTQYF. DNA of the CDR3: TGTGCCAGCAGGACAGGAGCCACAGATACGCAGTATTTT.

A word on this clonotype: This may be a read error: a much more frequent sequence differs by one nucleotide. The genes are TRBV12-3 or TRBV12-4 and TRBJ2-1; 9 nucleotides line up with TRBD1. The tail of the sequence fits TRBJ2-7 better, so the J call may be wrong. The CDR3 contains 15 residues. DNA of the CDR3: TGTGCCAGCCGATCACGGACAGGGGACTACAATGAGCAGTACTTC. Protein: CASRSRTGDYNEQYF.

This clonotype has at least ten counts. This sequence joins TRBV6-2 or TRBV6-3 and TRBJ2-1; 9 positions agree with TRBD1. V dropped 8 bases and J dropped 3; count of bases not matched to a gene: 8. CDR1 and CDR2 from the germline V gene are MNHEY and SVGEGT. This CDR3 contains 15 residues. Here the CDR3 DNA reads TGTGCCAGCCTATCAGGGGGACAGGGCTACAATGAGCAGTTCTTC. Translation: CASLSGGQGYNEQFF.

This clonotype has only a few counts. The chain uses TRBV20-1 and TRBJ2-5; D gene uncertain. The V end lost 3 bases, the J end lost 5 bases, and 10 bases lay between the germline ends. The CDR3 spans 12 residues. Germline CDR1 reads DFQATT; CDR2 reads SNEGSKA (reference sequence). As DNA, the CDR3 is TGCAGTGCTAGTATAGGGCGGGAGACCCAGTACTTC. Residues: CSASIGRETQYF.

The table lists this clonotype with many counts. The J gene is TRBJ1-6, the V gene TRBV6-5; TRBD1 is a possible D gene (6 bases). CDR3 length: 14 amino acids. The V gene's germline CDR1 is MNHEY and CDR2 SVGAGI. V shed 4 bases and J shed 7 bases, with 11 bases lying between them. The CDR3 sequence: CASSWTALNSPLHF. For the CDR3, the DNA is TGTGCCAGCAGTTGGACAGCCCTGAATTCACCCCTCCACTTT.

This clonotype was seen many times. The CDR3 spells CASSPQGLRTDTQYF. CDR3 bases: TGTGCCAGCAGCCCCCAAGGCTTGCGCACAGATACGCAGTATTTT. The rearrangement links TRBV7-2 to TRBJ2-3; D remains ambiguous. Germline V gene lookup returns CDR1 SGHTA and CDR2 FQGNSA. Trimming stripped 5 bases from V and 1 base from J, with 13 bases between. The CDR3 spans 15 residues.

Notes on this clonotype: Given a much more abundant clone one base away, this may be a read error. The CDR3 coding sequence is TGTGCCAGCAGCTCGCGGGGGGGAATCAGCAACGAGCAGTACTTC. Amino acid sequence: CASSSRGGISNEQYF. The rearrangement joins TRBV7-2 to TRBJ2-7; the match to TRBD2 covers 9 bases. The J segment lost 5 bases and the V segment lost 4 bases, leaving 9 bases of the junction unmatched. Per the germline V gene, CDR1 is SGHTA and CDR2 is FQGNSA. The CDR3 extends over 15 amino acids.

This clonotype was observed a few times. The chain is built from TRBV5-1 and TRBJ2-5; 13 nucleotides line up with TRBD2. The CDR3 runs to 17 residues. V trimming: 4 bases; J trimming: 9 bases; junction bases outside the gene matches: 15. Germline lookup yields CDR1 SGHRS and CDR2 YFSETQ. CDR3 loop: CASSRLTSGGSAGAQYF. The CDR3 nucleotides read TGCGCCAGCAGCCGCCTGACTAGCGGGGGGTCCGCAGGGGCCCAGTACTTC.

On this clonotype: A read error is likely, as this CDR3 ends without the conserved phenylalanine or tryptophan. For the CDR3, the DNA is TGTGCCAGCAGATTGGACAGGGGGCTTAACTATGGCTACACCTGC. Translated: CASRLDRGLNYGYTC. The chain recombines TRBV6-6 with TRBJ1-2; 11 nucleotides line up with TRBD1. Trimming took 6 bases from V and 1 from J; bases not matched to a gene: 4. Per the germline V gene, CDR1 is MNHNY and CDR2 is SVGAGI (reference sequence). The CDR3 runs to 15 residues.

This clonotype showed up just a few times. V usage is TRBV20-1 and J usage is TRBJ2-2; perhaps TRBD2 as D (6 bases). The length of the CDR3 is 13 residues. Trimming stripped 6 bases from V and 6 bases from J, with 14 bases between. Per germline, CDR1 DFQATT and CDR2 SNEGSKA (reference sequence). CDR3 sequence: CSALGLRPGELFF. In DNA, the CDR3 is TGCAGTGCCTTGGGACTTAGGCCCGGGGAGCTGTTTTTT.

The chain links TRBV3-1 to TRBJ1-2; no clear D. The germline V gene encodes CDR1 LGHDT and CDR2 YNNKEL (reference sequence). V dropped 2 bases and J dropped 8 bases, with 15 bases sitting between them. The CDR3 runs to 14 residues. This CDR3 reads CASSQKGIGEGYTF. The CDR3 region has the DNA TGTGCCAGCAGCCAAAAGGGAATCGGGGAGGGCTACACCTTC.

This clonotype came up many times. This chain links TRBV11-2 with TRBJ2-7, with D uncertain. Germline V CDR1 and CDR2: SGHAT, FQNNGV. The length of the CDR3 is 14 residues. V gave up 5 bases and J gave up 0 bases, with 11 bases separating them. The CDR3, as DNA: TGTGCCAGCAGCCTGACCCGGAGCTCCTACGAGCAGTACTTC. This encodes CASSLTRSSYEQYF.

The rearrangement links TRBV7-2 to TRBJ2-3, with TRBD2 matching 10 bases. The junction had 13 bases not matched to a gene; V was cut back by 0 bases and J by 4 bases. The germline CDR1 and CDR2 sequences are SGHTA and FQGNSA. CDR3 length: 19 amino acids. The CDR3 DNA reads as TGTGCCAGCAGCTTAGCGCCCGGACTAGCGGTTATAAGACCAGATACGCAGTATTTT. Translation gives CASSLAPGLAVIRPDTQYF.

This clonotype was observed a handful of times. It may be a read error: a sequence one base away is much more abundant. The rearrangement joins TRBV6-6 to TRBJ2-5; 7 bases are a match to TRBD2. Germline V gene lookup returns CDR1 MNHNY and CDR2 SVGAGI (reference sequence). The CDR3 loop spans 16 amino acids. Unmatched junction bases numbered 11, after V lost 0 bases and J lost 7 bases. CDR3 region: CASSYSRGGPGGTQYF. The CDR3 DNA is TGTGCCAGCAGTTACTCGAGAGGTGGCCCGGGGGGGACCCAGTACTTC.

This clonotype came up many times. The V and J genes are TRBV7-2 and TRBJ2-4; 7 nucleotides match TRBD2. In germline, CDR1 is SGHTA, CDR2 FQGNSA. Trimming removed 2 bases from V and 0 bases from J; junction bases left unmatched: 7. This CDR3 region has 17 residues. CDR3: CASSLRQGLLAKNIQYF. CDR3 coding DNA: TGTGCCAGCAGCTTAAGGCAGGGACTACTAGCCAAAAACATTCAGTACTTC.

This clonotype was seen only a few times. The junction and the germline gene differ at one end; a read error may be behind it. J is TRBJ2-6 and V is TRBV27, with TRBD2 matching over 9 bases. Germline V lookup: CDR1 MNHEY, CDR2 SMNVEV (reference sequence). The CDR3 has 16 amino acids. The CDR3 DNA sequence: TGTGCCAGCGGTTTTAGCGGGAGCTCTGGGGCCAACGTCCTGACTTTC. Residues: CASGFSGSSGANVLTF.

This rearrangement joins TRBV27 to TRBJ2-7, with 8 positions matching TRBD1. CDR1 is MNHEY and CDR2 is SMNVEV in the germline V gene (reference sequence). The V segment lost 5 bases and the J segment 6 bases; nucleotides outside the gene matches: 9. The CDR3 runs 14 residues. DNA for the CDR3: TGTGCCAGCAGTCCTGGGACAGGCGTAGGCGAGCAGTACTTC. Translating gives CASSPGTGVGEQYF.

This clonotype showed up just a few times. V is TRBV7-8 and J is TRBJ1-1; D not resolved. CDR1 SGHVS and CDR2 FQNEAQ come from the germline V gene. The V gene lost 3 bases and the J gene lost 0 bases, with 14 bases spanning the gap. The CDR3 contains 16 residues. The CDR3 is CASSFVFGNMNTEAFF. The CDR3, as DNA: TGTGCCAGCAGCTTTGTTTTTGGGAACATGAACACTGAAGCTTTCTTT. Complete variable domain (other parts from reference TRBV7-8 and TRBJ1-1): GAGVSQSPRYKVAKRGQDVALRCDPISGHVSLFWYQQALGQGPEFLTYFQNEAQLDKSGLPSDRFFAERPEGSVSTLKIQRTQQEDSAVYLCASSFVFGNMNTEAFFGQGTRLTVV.

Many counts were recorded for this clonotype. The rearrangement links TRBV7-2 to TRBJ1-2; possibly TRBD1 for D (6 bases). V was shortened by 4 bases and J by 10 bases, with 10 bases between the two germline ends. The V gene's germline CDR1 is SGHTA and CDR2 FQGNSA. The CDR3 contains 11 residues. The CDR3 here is CASSSDRPYTF. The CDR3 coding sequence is TGTGCCAGCAGCTCCGACAGGCCCTACACCTTC.

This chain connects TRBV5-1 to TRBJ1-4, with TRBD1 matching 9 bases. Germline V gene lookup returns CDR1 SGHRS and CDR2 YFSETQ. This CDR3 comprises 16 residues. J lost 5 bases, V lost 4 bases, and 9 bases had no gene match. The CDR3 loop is CASSPTGTGLNEKLFF. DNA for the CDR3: TGCGCCAGCAGCCCGACCGGGACAGGGTTAAATGAAAAACTGTTTTTT. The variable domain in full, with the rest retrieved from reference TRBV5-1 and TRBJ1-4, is KAGVTQTPRYLIKTRGQQVTLSCSPISGHRSVSWYQQTPGQGLQFLFEYFSETQRNKGNFPGRFSGRQFSNSRSEMNVSTLELGDSALYLCASSPTGTGLNEKLFFGSGTQLSVL.